Detailed here is one T cell receptor (beta chain). Antigen unknown. Trimming at V came to 7 bases and at J to 0 bases, leaving 2 bases not matched to a gene. The CDR3 loop spans 12 amino acids. Germline CDR1 and CDR2: SQVTM and ANQGSEA. The record originates from a study of post-analysis software for immune sequencing data. About the research overall: Relapsing-remitting, secondary progressive and progressive-relapsing forms of multiple sclerosis all featured among disease courses.

General study points: Comparison with controls showed significantly lower normalized Chao1 diversity in multiple sclerosis patients. About 5 TRBV segments (TRBV5-6, TRBV5-1 and TRBV20-1 among them) occurred more frequently in patients than in controls. Same-batch preparations were strongly co-clustered by F measure.

The library was made from cDNA and included unique molecular identifiers. Input of about 0.9 to 10 million T cells yielded hundreds of thousands of cDNA molecules. TCRdb passed the PCR reads through MiXCR, listing each CDR3 protein once. Of about 820,000 distinct CDR3 sequences listed, approximately 53% were seen once; the top ten hold 4.6%. Source material: blood. V usage is TRBV29-1 and J usage is TRBJ1-1; TRBD1 matches at 7 bases. The receptor comes from a girl aged 10-17 years with multiple sclerosis. Here the CDR3 DNA reads TGCAGCGCTGGACAGGTGAACACTGAAGCTTTCTTT. Amino acid sequence: CSAGQVNTEAFF.